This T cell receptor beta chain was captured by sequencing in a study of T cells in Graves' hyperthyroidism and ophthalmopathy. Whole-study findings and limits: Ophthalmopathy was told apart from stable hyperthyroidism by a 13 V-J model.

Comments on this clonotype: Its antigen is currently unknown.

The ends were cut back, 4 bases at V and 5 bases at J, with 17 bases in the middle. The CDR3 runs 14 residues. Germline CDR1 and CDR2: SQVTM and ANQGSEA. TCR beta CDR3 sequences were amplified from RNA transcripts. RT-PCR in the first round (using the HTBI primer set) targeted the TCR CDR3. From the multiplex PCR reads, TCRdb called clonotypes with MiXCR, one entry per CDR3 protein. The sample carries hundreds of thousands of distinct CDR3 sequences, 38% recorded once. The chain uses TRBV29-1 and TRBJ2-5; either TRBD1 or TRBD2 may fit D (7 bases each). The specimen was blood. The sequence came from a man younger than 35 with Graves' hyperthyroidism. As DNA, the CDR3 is TGCAGCGTTGCCGGGGCAGGGGGGGGGGAGACCCAGTACTTC. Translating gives CSVAGAGGGETQYF.